This T cell receptor beta chain came from a study of CD8+ T cells in alopecia areata. Study overall: Female C3H/HeJ mice aged 7-10 weeks received skin from spontaneously alopecic C3H/HeJ graft donors aged roughly 6-12 months. Findings and caveats of the study: Relative to normal scalp, lesional scalp, especially alopecia totalis/universalis, showed higher clonality. Scalp specimens additionally yield sequences from normal skin's resident alphabeta T cells. Mice showed TCR sharing more clearly than patients did, possibly owing to HLA.

Extracted from the samples, RNA was reverse transcribed into cDNA to serve as the sequencing template. The protocol was immunoSEQ multiplex PCR, while the TCRdb copy is restricted to in-frame clones and leaves out a portion. In total the sample includes 270,000 or so clones, none of them seen once. A panel of CD4, CD8alpha, NKG2D, NKG2ACE and other markers served to sort pooled cutaneous lymph node cells. In the case of this clone: Its antigen is still unknown. Gene names are mouse gene names. The read stops 4 residues short of the end of the CDR3; the missing end is completed from the germline J gene. The sample carries other DNA sequences with the same CDR3.

Trimming cost V 2 bases and J 0 bases; bases outside gene matches: 2. CDR3 length: 14 residues. Germline CDR1 NNHNN, CDR2 SYGAGS (reference sequence). This receptor was obtained from a C3H/HeJ mouse with alopecia areata. This line is of MHC haplotype H2-k. The rearrangement joins TRBV13-2 to TRBJ2-7; the match to TRBD1 covers 7 bases. Sample: CD4+ T cells sorted from a lymph node. The sequenced part of the CDR3 DNA is TGTGCCAGCGGTGACCGGGACAGCTCCTAT. Residues: CASGDRDSSY. The entire CDR3 reads CASGDRDSSYEQYF.